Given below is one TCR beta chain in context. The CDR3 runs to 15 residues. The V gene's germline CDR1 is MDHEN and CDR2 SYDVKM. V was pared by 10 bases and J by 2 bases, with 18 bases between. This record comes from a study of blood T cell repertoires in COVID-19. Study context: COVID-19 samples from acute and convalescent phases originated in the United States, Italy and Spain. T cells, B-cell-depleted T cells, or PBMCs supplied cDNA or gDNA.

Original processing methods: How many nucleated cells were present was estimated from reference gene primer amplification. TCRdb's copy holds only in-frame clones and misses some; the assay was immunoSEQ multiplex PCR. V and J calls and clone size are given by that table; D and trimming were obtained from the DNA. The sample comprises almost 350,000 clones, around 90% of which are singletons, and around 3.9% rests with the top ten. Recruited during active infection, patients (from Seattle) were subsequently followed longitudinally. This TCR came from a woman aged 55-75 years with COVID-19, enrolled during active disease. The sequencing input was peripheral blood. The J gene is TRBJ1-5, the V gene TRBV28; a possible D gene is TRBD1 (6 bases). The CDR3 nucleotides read TGTGCCACAAGACAGGCCGGCTGGGGCAATCAGCCCCAGCATTTT. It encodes CATRQAGWGNQPQHF.